This T cell receptor beta chain was observed in a study of blood T cell repertoires in COVID-19. Study-level information: Acute-phase and convalescent COVID-19 samples originated in the United States, Italy and Spain.

The CDR3 consists of 15 residues. The V segment lost 3 bases and the J segment 0 bases; nucleotides outside the gene matches: 2. Germline V gene sequence: CDR1 LNHDA, CDR2 SQIVND (reference sequence). Original processing methods: Reference gene primer amplification gave estimated nucleated cell counts. The table came from immunoSEQ multiplex PCR; TCRdb's copy has only in-frame clones and leaves some out. The DNA was the basis for D and trimming; V, J and clone size are from that table. The table has about 26,000 clones, roughly 90% seen once; the top ten hold around 7.6%. Source material: peripheral blood. The receptor was isolated from a human donor in a cohort sampled during active COVID-19. The chain has TRBV19 and TRBJ1-5; 7 bases match TRBD1. CDR3 bases: TGTGCCAGTAGTATTGGGACAGATAGCAATCAGCCCCAGCATTTT. Protein: CASSIGTDSNQPQHF. Looking up the rest from reference TRBV19 and TRBJ1-5 gives the full variable domain: DGGITQSPKYLFRKEGQNVTLSCEQNLNHDAMYWYRQDPGQGLRLIYYSQIVNDFQKGDIAEGYSVSREKKESFPLTVTSAQKNPTAFYLCASSIGTDSNQPQHFGDGTRLSIL.